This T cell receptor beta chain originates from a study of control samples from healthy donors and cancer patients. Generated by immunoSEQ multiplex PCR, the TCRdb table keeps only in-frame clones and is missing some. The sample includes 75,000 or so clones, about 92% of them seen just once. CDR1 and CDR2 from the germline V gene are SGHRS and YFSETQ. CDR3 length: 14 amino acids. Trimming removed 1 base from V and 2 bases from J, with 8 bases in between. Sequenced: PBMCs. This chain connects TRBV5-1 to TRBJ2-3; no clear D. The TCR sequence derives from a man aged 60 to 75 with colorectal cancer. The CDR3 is CASSLRATTDTQYF. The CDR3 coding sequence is TGCGCCAGCAGCTTGAGGGCAACCACAGATACGCAGTATTTT.